This TCR beta chain is drawn from a study of vaccination effects on CD4 cells after COVID-19. On the study more broadly: CD4+ T cells specific for antigen were expanded with viral peptide pools by the ViraFEST assay before sequencing.

A note on this clone: Antigen: not known.

At the end of around 11 days of culture, CD4+ T cells were isolated. The vaccine given was either BNT162b2 or mRNA-1273, in two doses. Absence of prior SARS-CoV-2 infection characterized the vaccine recipients, who showed negative nucleocapsid antibodies. Half the medium was swapped for IL-2 medium on days 3 and 7. CDR3 length equals 14 residues. From germline, CDR1 is MNHEY and CDR2 SVGAGI. V lost 7 bases to trimming and J lost 1 base, with 10 bases between them. TCRdb's table, derived via immunoSEQ multiplex PCR, lists solely in-frame clones and lacks some. The data contain 40,000 to 45,000 clones, about 67% of them singletons. Findings and limits, study-wide: The study, lacking early post-infection timepoints, had few convalescent patients.

This chain joins TRBV6-5 and TRBJ2-2, with D uncertain. Material: CD4+ T cells from PBMCs cultured without peptide, obtained after COVID-19 vaccination. The sequence came from a human donor who received a COVID-19 vaccine. The CDR3 DNA follows: TGTGCCAGCAACGCCTACGAGAACACCGGGGAGCTGTTTTTT. Translated, it gives CASNAYENTGELFF.